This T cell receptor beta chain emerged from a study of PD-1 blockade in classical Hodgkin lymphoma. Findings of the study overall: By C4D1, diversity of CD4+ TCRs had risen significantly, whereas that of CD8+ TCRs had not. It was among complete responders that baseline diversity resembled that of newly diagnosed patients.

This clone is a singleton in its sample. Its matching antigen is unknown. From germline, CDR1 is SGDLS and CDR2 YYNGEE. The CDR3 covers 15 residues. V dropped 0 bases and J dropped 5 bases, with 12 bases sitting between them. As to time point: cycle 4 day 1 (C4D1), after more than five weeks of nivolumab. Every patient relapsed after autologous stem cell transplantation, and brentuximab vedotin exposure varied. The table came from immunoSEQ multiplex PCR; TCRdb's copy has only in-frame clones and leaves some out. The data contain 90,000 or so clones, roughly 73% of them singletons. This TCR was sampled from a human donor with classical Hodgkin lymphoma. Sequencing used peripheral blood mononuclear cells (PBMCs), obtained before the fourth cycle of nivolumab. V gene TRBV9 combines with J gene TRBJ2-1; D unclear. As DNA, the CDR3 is TGTGCCAGCAGCGTAGAACAGACAAGAGACAATGAGCAGTTCTTC. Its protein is CASSVEQTRDNEQFF.